This is a list of T cell receptor beta chains from one sample in a study of blood T cells in healthy people across ages. TCRdb used MiXCR to reprocess the 5' RACE reads, holding one entry per CDR3 protein. The data show approximately 730,000 distinct CDR3 sequences, roughly 50% seen once. Sequencing was done on a sample of blood. The source is a man older than 75 in good health. Each CDR3 is given with its conserved first and last residue. A D gene is named only where the DNA matches it firmly. Clone size, where shown, is once, few, many, or a class for clones that have expanded.

TRBV27	14	.	TRBJ2-7	.	CASSFAGRSYEQYF	TGTGCCAGCAGTTTTGCAGGACGCTCCTACGAGCAGTACTTC
TRBV5-4	16	TRBD2	TRBJ2-5	.	CASSFVGLAGLETQYF	TGTGCCAGCAGCTTTGTGGGGCTAGCGGGATTGGAGACCCAGTACTTC
TRBV4-1	15	.	TRBJ1-5	.	CTSSQDQGSNQPQHF	TGCACCAGCAGCCAAGACCAGGGTAGCAATCAGCCCCAGCATTTT
TRBV6-5	14	.	TRBJ2-7	.	CASSYGGGSTEQYF	TGTGCCAGCAGTTATGGGGGCGGGAGCACCGAGCAGTACTTC
TRBV18	14	.	TRBJ2-7	few	CASSRIDSSHEQYF	TGTGCCAGCTCACGAATCGACAGCAGCCACGAGCAGTACTTC
TRBV5-1	13	TRBD1	TRBJ1-2	.	CASSFGRDSGYTF	TGCGCCAGCAGCTTCGGCAGGGACAGTGGCTACACCTTC
TRBV28	14	TRBD2	TRBJ2-7	few	CASSVRGRADEQYF	TGTGCCAGCAGTGTACGCGGGAGGGCCGATGAGCAGTACTTC
TRBV5-5	13	.	TRBJ2-7	.	CASSRGPYNEQYF	TGTGCCAGCAGCCGGGGACCCTACAATGAGCAGTACTTC
TRBV10-1	20	.	TRBJ2-7	.	CASMDPGIGGSVKQTYEQYF	TGCGCCAGCATGGATCCGGGAATAGGAGGGTCGGTCAAGCAAACCTACGAGCAGTACTTC
TRBV20-1	14	.	TRBJ2-7	.	CSAVRRDFAYEQYF	TGCAGTGCTGTCCGGCGGGACTTTGCCTACGAGCAGTACTTC
TRBV5-1	15	.	TRBJ1-3	.	CASSSTGTPGNTIYF	TGCGCCAGCAGCTCGACAGGTACCCCTGGAAACACCATATATTTT
TRBV6-1	18	TRBD1	TRBJ2-4	.	CASSKVPSSQGRKNIQYF	TGTGCCAGCAGTAAAGTCCCCTCTTCACAGGGGCGAAAAAACATTCAGTACTTC
TRBV29-1	15	.	TRBJ2-1	few	CSVESLLGWNNEQFF	TGCAGCGTTGAATCGTTACTCGGGTGGAACAATGAGCAGTTCTTC
TRBV5-1	17	TRBD1	TRBJ1-2	.	CASSGDRGALVHYGYTF	TGCGCCAGCAGCGGAGACAGGGGCGCGCTTGTCCACTATGGCTACACCTTC
TRBV20-1	13	TRBD2	TRBJ2-3	.	CSASGGGADTQYF	TGCAGTGCTAGCGGCGGGGGGGCAGATACGCAGTATTTT
TRBV6-1	14	TRBD1	TRBJ1-2	.	CASREPGQGEGYTF	TGTGCCAGCAGAGAACCGGGACAGGGAGAGGGCTACACCTTC
TRBV7-2	15	.	TRBJ2-1	.	CASSIIGGGGNEQFF	TGTGCCAGCAGCATTATAGGGGGGGGTGGTAATGAGCAGTTCTTC
TRBV7-2	15	TRBD2	TRBJ2-7	few	CASSLIAGRSYEQYF	TGTGCCAGCAGCTTAATAGCGGGCCGCTCCTACGAGCAGTACTTC
TRBV7-9	19	TRBD2	TRBJ2-5	.	CASRLSAGLADMYQETQYF	TGTGCCAGCAGGTTGTCGGCGGGTCTAGCGGATATGTACCAAGAGACCCAGTACTTC